Below are 16 T cell receptor beta chains sequenced from a single sample in a study of blood T cell repertoires in COVID-19. The assay was immunoSEQ multiplex PCR, and TCRdb's table has in-frame clones only and misses some. Among about 280,000 clones listed, approximately 88% were seen once. Sample: PBMCs or T cells enriched from blood (not recorded which). The receptors shown here come from a woman in her twenties or thirties who had recovered from COVID-19.

The chain combines TRBV6-5 with TRBJ1-5, with a tentative D call TRBD1 (5 bases). The V end lost 7 bases, the J end lost 0 bases, and 10 bases lay between the germline ends. The germline V gene has CDR1 MNHEY and CDR2 SVGAGI. The CDR3 length is 14 residues. The CDR3 sequence: CASTDRSSNQPQHF. In DNA, the CDR3 is TGTGCCAGCACAGACAGATCTAGCAATCAGCCCCAGCATTTT.

The chain uses TRBV6-1 and TRBJ1-2; no reliable D call. The V and J ends lost 4 bases and 0 bases respectively, with 15 bases between them. The length of the CDR3 is 16 residues. The germline gives CDR1 MNHNS, CDR2 SASEGT. CDR3 region: CASSAASGSPNYGYTF. The CDR3 DNA sequence: TGTGCCAGCAGTGCCGCGTCGGGGTCACCTAACTATGGCTACACCTTC.

The rearrangement joins TRBV5-1 to TRBJ2-1; possible D gene TRBD1, 5 bases. Germline loops: CDR1 SGHRS, CDR2 YFSETQ. This CDR3 has 14 amino acids. The V end was cut by 6 bases, the J end by 5 bases, with 15 bases between. The CDR3 region has the DNA TGCGCCAGCAAGGGGATGACAGTACACAATGAGCAGTTCTTC. As protein: CASKGMTVHNEQFF.

The chain joins TRBV25-1 to TRBJ2-5; TRBD2 aligns across 8 bases. The CDR3 runs to 18 residues. Germline loops: CDR1 MGHDK, CDR2 SYGVNS. The junction had 11 bases not matched to a gene; V was cut back by 0 bases and J by 2 bases. This CDR3 reads CASSEYFYAGGSQETQYF. DNA of the CDR3: TGTGCCAGCAGTGAATATTTCTATGCGGGGGGATCGCAAGAGACCCAGTACTTC.

The J gene is TRBJ2-1, the V gene TRBV30; 9 positions agree with TRBD2. The CDR3 extends over 16 amino acids. Trimming removed 3 bases from V and 5 bases from J; junction bases left unmatched: 11. Germline CDR1 and CDR2: GTSNPN and SVGIG (reference sequence). CDR3 sequence: CAWSLLRASGDNEQFF. As DNA, the CDR3 is TGTGCCTGGAGCCTCCTCAGGGCTAGCGGGGACAATGAGCAGTTCTTC.

This rearrangement joins TRBV28 to TRBJ1-3; 7 bases fit TRBD1. This CDR3 spans 15 amino acids. The V segment lost 4 bases and the J segment 2 bases; nucleotides outside the gene matches: 5. Germline V gene lookup returns CDR1 MDHEN and CDR2 SYDVKM. The DNA for the CDR3 is TGTGCCAGCAGTTCACAGGGGAGAGCTGGAAACACCATATATTTT. It is translated as CASSSQGRAGNTIYF.

The chain combines TRBV19 with TRBJ2-1; D possibly corresponds to TRBD2 (6 bases). From germline, CDR1 is LNHDA and CDR2 SQIVND (reference sequence). Trimming left V 7 bases short and J 4 bases short, with 14 bases between. The CDR3 runs 14 residues. The CDR3 here is CASKRGIGYNEQFF. The CDR3 nucleotides read TGTGCCAGTAAACGGGGGATCGGTTACAATGAGCAGTTCTTC.

The V gene is TRBV5-1, the J gene TRBJ1-6; D remains ambiguous. There are 17 residues in the CDR3. With 2 bases removed from V and 9 bases from J, the gap between germline ends came to 21 bases. CDR1 and CDR2 (germline): SGHRS, YFSETQ. The CDR3 DNA sequence: TGCGCCAGCAGCTTAGGAAGGATTGTATCGGGAGTTTCACCCCTCCACTTT. Protein product: CASSLGRIVSGVSPLHF.

This chain links TRBV9 with TRBJ1-1, with D uncertain. CDR3 size: 13 residues. Germline CDR1 reads SGDLS; CDR2 reads YYNGEE. V was clipped by 5 bases and J by 4 bases, with 12 bases between them. The CDR3 loop is CASSAGSGTEAFF. In DNA, the CDR3 is TGTGCCAGCAGTGCCGGGAGCGGCACTGAAGCTTTCTTT.

The chain couples TRBV10-3 to TRBJ2-2, with 8 nucleotides matching TRBD1. Germline CDR1 ENHRY, CDR2 SYGVKD. The J segment lost 3 bases and the V segment lost 4 bases, leaving 10 bases of the junction unmatched. CDR3 length equals 17 residues. The CDR3 here is CAISGPGGIQDTGELFF. For the CDR3, the DNA is TGTGCCATCAGTGGCCCAGGGGGCATTCAGGACACCGGGGAGCTGTTTTTT.

This rearrangement joins TRBV7-2 to TRBJ2-3, with 7 bases aligning to TRBD2. The CDR3 consists of 14 residues. CDR1 is SGHTA, CDR2 FQGNSA, per germline. V lost 5 bases to trimming and J lost 14 bases; unmatched junction nucleotides: 16. This CDR3 is CASSPLVWAGEMYF. CDR3 DNA sequence: TGTGCCAGCAGCCCACTAGTATGGGCGGGAGAGATGTATTTT.

This chain uses TRBV6-5 with TRBJ2-7; 9 bases line up with TRBD1. The germline gives CDR1 MNHEY, CDR2 SVGAGI. Unmatched junction bases numbered 5, after V lost 4 bases and J lost 1 base. The CDR3 length is 15 residues. DNA of the CDR3: TGTGCCAGCAGTTGGGGGACAGGGCATTCCTACGAGCAGTACTTC. This encodes CASSWGTGHSYEQYF.

The chain is built from TRBV19 and TRBJ2-7; 7 bases are shared with TRBD2. V gave up 7 bases and J gave up 5 bases; unmatched junction bases: 5. This CDR3 is built from 12 residues. The germline gives CDR1 LNHDA, CDR2 SQIVND (reference sequence). The DNA of the CDR3 is TGTGCCAGTACCGGGGGGTGGAACGAGCAGTACTTC. Protein: CASTGGWNEQYF.

The rearrangement links TRBV5-4 to TRBJ2-3; D remains unclear. Per germline, CDR1 SGHNT and CDR2 YYREEE (reference sequence). V was shortened by 4 bases and J by 6 bases, with 12 bases between the two germline ends. This CDR3 is built from 13 residues. Here the CDR3 DNA reads TGTGCCAGCAGCCAGGTGGAAGGTGATACGCAGTATTTT. Translation gives CASSQVEGDTQYF. The complete variable domain, with remaining parts taken from reference TRBV5-4 and TRBJ2-3, reads ETGVTQSPTHLIKTRGQQVTLRCSSQSGHNTVSWYQQALGQGPQFIFQYYREEENGRGNFPPRFSGLQFPNYSSELNVNALELDDSALYLCASSQVEGDTQYFGPGTRLTVL.

V gene TRBV6-5 combines with J gene TRBJ1-5; 7 bases fit TRBD1. V lost 5 bases, J lost 3 bases, and 4 bases stayed unmatched. The CDR3 runs to 14 residues. CDR1 and CDR2 from the germline V gene are MNHEY and SVGAGI. This CDR3 is CASSTGQFNQPQHF. The CDR3 bases are TGTGCCAGCAGTACGGGACAGTTCAATCAGCCCCAGCATTTT.

This chain connects TRBV2 to TRBJ2-7; 8 nucleotides line up with TRBD1. CDR3 length: 14 residues. Germline values: CDR1 SNHLY, CDR2 FYNNEI. J gave up 3 bases and V 6 bases, and 7 bases lay outside the gene matches. The CDR3 sequence: CASRLQGGSYEQYF. The CDR3 DNA sequence: TGTGCCAGCAGATTACAGGGGGGAAGCTACGAGCAGTACTTC.